The present entry profiles one T cell receptor (beta chain) with its context. Clones were sequenced by immunoSEQ multiplex PCR, and TCRdb holds only the in-frame ones, with some missing. The sample has 150,000 to 200,000 clones; approximately 80% are singletons. Trimming took 5 bases from V and 7 from J, leaving 20 bases between them. The germline gives CDR1 SGHTA, CDR2 FQGNSA. The CDR3 has 16 residues. These data belong to a study of blood T cell repertoires in COVID-19. The chain uses TRBV7-2 and TRBJ2-2; weak D call: TRBD1 (6 bases). Sequencing was carried out using peripheral blood. The source of this sequence is a woman at least 80 years old with active or convalescent COVID-19. This chain's CDR3 is CASSPRGVGAGGELFF. The CDR3 DNA reads as TGTGCCAGCAGCCCCCGGGGAGTGGGGGCGGGCGGGGAGCTGTTTTTT.